Below, 7 T cell receptor beta chains from the same sample are listed, as sequenced in a study of T cell responses to AZD1222 COVID-19 vaccine. Generated by immunoSEQ multiplex PCR, the TCRdb table keeps only in-frame clones and is missing some. The data show about 120,000 clones, around 90% seen once. Here the sequenced sample was peripheral blood, taken on day 0 of AZD1222 vaccination. Receptors were obtained from an adult in good health.

The chain uses TRBV28 and TRBJ2-1, with D hard to call. V lost 2 bases and J lost 9, with 8 bases in between. CDR1 and CDR2 from the germline V gene are MDHEN and SYDVKM. The CDR3 length is 12 residues. DNA of the CDR3: TGTGCCAGCAGTTTAGTCAGGAGTGAGCAGTTCTTC. Its translation is CASSLVRSEQFF.

The J gene is TRBJ2-5, the V gene TRBV27; 7 bases map to TRBD2. Unmatched junction bases numbered 2, after V lost 0 bases and J lost 7 bases. The CDR3 totals 13 residues. Germline V CDR1 and CDR2: MNHEY, SMNVEV (reference sequence). This CDR3 reads CASSLSWGGTQYF. As DNA, the CDR3 is TGTGCCAGCAGTTTATCGTGGGGGGGGACCCAGTACTTC.

The chain recombines TRBV5-5 with TRBJ2-7; D gene uncertain. Germline V gives CDR1 SGHKS, CDR2 YYEKEE (reference sequence). This CDR3 has 13 amino acids. The V end lost 2 bases, the J end lost 0 bases, and 6 bases lay between the germline ends. CDR3 loop: CASSFYSSYEQYF. The CDR3 coding sequence is TGTGCCAGCAGCTTCTACAGCTCCTACGAGCAGTACTTC.

With respect to this clone: Mismatch with germline at one junction end may stem from a read error. The V and J genes are TRBV3-1 (or the pseudogene TRBV3-2) and TRBJ2-7; D gene uncertain. The CDR3 sequence is 12 residues long. From germline, CDR1 is LGHDT and CDR2 YNNKEL (reference sequence). CDR3 sequence: CASSQSGVKRHF. DNA of the CDR3: TGTGCCAGCAGCCAATCTGGGGTTAAAAGGCACTTC.

This clone came up once. The chain couples TRBV9 to TRBJ1-6; 9 positions match TRBD1. The ends lost 3 bases at V and 5 bases at J; junction bases unmatched: 6. The germline gives CDR1 SGDLS, CDR2 YYNGEE. The CDR3 contains 16 residues. The CDR3: CASSEGQGINNSPLHF. DNA of the CDR3: TGTGCCAGCAGCGAAGGACAGGGGATTAATAATTCACCCCTCCACTTT.

The chain uses TRBV30 and TRBJ1-2; no clear D. V was clipped by 2 bases and J by 4 bases, with 14 bases between them. The CDR3 loop spans 14 amino acids. Germline values: CDR1 GTSNPN, CDR2 SVGIG (reference sequence). CDR3 amino acids: CAWSLGPEGYGYTF. DNA of the CDR3: TGTGCCTGGAGTCTAGGCCCGGAAGGCTATGGCTACACCTTC.

This rearrangement joins TRBV5-1 to TRBJ2-7; D might be TRBD1 or TRBD2, each matching 5 bases. Per germline, CDR1 SGHRS and CDR2 YFSETQ. Trimming stripped 4 bases from V and 5 bases from J, with 13 bases between. CDR3 size: 13 residues. CDR3 nucleotide sequence: TGCGCCAGCAGCATCGAGGGGAGCCACGAGCAGTACTTC. Its translation: CASSIEGSHEQYF.